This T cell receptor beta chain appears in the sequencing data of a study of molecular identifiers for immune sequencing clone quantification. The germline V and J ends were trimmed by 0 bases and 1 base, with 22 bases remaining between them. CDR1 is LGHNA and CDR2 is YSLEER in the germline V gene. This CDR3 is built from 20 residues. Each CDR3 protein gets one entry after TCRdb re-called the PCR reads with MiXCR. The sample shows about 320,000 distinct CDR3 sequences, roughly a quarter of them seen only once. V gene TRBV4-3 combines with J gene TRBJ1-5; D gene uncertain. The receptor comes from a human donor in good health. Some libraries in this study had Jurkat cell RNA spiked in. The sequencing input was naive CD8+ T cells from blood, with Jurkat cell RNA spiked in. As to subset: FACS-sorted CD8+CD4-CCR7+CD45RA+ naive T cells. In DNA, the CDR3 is TGCGCCAGCAGCCAAGATCTACGTCTCGGTGGAACTCCAAGCAATCAGCCCCAGCATTTT. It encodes CASSQDLRLGGTPSNQPQHF.